The clone carrying this TCR beta chain was found a few times. TCRdb analysed the RACE reads with MiXCR anew, one entry per CDR3 protein. Found here are a few hundred thousand distinct CDR3 sequences, just under 8% of them singletons; the top ten hold more than 0.95%. Stated time point: pre-sensitization, week 0. Treatment defined: therapeutic diphenylcyclopropenone sensitization with weekly scalp DPC. These data belong to a study of human T cells and chemical hapten exposure. V dropped 0 bases and J dropped 4 bases, with 10 bases sitting between them. Germline V gives CDR1 SGHDT, CDR2 YYEEEE. This CDR3 is built from 14 residues.

The clonotype was recovered from a man younger than 35 with alopecia areata. Some clones in this sample may be carry-over from other donors' samples. The genes are TRBV5-6 and TRBJ2-5, with unresolved D. Sequences were derived from whole blood, sampled in connection with sensitization to the hapten diphenylcyclopropenone (DPC). CDR3 bases: TGTGCCAGCAGCTTGGATGGAGTCCTAGAGACCCAGTACTTC. Translating it yields CASSLDGVLETQYF.